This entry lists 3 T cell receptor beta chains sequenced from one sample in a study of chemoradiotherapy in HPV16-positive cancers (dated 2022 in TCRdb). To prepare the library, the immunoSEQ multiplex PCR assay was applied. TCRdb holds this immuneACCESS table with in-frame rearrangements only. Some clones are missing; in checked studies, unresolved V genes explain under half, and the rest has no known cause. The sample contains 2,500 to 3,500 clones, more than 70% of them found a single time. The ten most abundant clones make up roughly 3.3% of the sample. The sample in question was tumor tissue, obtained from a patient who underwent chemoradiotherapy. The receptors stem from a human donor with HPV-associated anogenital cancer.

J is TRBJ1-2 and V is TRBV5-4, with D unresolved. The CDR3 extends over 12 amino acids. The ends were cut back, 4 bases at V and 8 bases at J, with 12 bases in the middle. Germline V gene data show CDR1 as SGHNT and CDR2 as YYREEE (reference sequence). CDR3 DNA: TGTGCCAGCAGCGGTACAGTCGTGGGCTACACCTTC. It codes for CASSGTVVGYTF.

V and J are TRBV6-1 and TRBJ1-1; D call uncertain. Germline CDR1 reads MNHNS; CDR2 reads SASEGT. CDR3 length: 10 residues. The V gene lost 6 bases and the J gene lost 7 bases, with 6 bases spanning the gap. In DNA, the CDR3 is TGTGCCAGCAGGTTCAGTGAAGCTTTCTTT. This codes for CASRFSEAFF.

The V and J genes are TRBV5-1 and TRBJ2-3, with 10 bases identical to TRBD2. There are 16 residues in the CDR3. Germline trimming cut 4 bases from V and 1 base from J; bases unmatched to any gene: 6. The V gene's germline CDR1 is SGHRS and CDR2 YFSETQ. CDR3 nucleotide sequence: TGCGCCAGCAGCCAAGGGACTAGCGCCCGCACAGATACGCAGTATTTT. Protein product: CASSQGTSARTDTQYF. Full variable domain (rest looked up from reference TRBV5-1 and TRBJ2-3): KAGVTQTPRYLIKTRGQQVTLSCSPISGHRSVSWYQQTPGQGLQFLFEYFSETQRNKGNFPGRFSGRQFSNSRSEMNVSTLELGDSALYLCASSQGTSARTDTQYFGPGTRLTVL.